This TCR beta chain was recorded in a study of shared clonotypes between healthy human individuals. Study findings and constraints: How much donors shared clonotypes was expected to be affected by sequencing depth.

As concerns this clone: As yet, its antigen is unknown.

The CDR3 loop spans 16 amino acids. The germline V gene has CDR1 LNHDA and CDR2 SQIVND (reference sequence). J was trimmed by 10 bases and V by 5 bases; bases with no gene match: 9. Deep-level settings were used for running the assay. Measured with immunoSEQ multiplex PCR; TCRdb has only the in-frame clones, and not every one. The sample includes around 2.5 million clones, roughly 93% of them seen just once. J is TRBJ2-1 and V is TRBV19, with 15 bases lining up with TRBD2. This receptor was obtained from a man between 18 and 29 years old in good health. Some clones in this sample may be carry-over from other donors' samples. Sequencing was carried out using naive CD4+ T cells from PBMCs. Subset here: CD45RA+ positively selected. CDR3: CASSLGLAGGPDEQFF. CDR3 bases: TGTGCCAGTAGTCTAGGACTAGCGGGAGGGCCTGACGAGCAGTTCTTC.